This T cell receptor (beta chain) was sequenced during a study of cytomegalovirus exposure and HLA in healthy donors. Trimming removed 1 base from V and 7 bases from J, with 11 bases in between. The CDR3 has 15 residues. Germline CDR1 is LGHNA and CDR2 is YNFKEQ. The primer mix had 60 Vbeta and 13 Jbeta primers. Method: immunoSEQ multiplex PCR; TCRdb's copy keeps in-frame clones and lacks some. Of approximately 160,000 clones in the sample, 78% were seen once. Study results and caveats: A later analysis linked some 17,000 TCR beta sequences to HLA alleles at 0.05 false discovery rate. What was likely a sequencing artifact was a cluster of highly shared sequence variants. Rarity marked most TCR sequences, yet some public TCRs occurred in many donors.

Of note for this clone: Its antigen is not identified.

The clonotype was recovered from a woman in her forties in good health and CMV-seropositive. Sample: PBMCs. The chain joins TRBV4-2 to TRBJ1-6, with D unclear. The CDR3 region has the DNA TGTGCCAGCAGCCAAGGGGCAGAGGGAAATTCACCCCTCCACTTT. This gives the protein CASSQGAEGNSPLHF.